A single sample gave rise to the 5 T cell receptor beta chains below, sequenced in a study of control samples from healthy donors and cancer patients. The table came from immunoSEQ multiplex PCR; TCRdb's copy has only in-frame clones and leaves some out. The repertoire holds around 120,000 clones, around 93% seen once, with over 1.5% in the top ten. The sample consisted of PBMCs. These receptor sequences come from a man aged 50-59 years with head and neck cancer.

The chain combines TRBV6-2 or TRBV6-3 with TRBJ2-7, with D perhaps assigned TRBD1 or TRBD2 (5 bases each). CDR3 length: 15 residues. V lost 4 bases and J 2 bases, leaving 15 bases between the germline ends. Germline V CDR1 and CDR2: MNHEY, SVGEGT. Here the CDR3 reads CASSSWGRTTYEQYF. The CDR3 nucleotides are TGTGCCAGCAGTTCCTGGGGACGGACAACCTACGAGCAGTACTTC.

The chain uses TRBV14 and TRBJ2-2; 7 bases line up with TRBD1. Trimming removed 3 bases from V and 1 base from J; junction bases left unmatched: 8. In germline, CDR1 is SGHDN, CDR2 FVKESK. This CDR3 region has 17 residues. In DNA form, the CDR3 reads TGTGCCAGCAGCCATGGCATCCGGACAGGGAACACCGGGGAGCTGTTTTTT. Translating it yields CASSHGIRTGNTGELFF.

This chain joins TRBV6-5 and TRBJ1-2, with D perhaps TRBD1 (6 bases). The CDR3 is made up of 13 amino acids. V lost 5 bases, J lost 5 bases, and 12 bases lay in between. In germline, CDR1 is MNHEY, CDR2 SVGAGI. CDR3 sequence reads: CASSKNREYGYTF. The CDR3 DNA reads TGTGCCAGCAGTAAGAACAGGGAATATGGCTACACCTTC.

The chain links TRBV7-6 to TRBJ2-1, with 7 bases aligning to TRBD1. The trim removed 1 base at V and 4 bases at J, leaving 10 bases unmatched. In germline, CDR1 is SGHVS, CDR2 FNYEAQ. This CDR3 contains 17 residues. The CDR3 here is CASSLGLRGRNYNEQFF. CDR3 coding DNA: TGTGCCAGCAGCTTAGGGCTCAGGGGGAGAAATTACAATGAGCAGTTCTTC.

CDR3 DNA: TGTGCCATTCGAGGCCCGGTCAGTTCCGGTGAAGCTTTCTTT. Amino acid sequence: CAIRGPVSSGEAFF. The chain couples TRBV10-3 to TRBJ1-1; D remains unclear. The CDR3 length is 14 residues. Germline CDR1 is ENHRY and CDR2 is SYGVKD. V lost 9 bases and J 7 bases, leaving 21 bases between the germline ends.